Listed below are T cell receptor beta chains from one sample, sequenced in a study of cytomegalovirus exposure and HLA in healthy donors. Sequencing used immunoSEQ multiplex PCR; TCRdb keeps in-frame clones, though not all of them. The sample includes about 87,000 clones, roughly 72% of them seen just once. The sample consisted of PBMCs. Source of these receptors: a man in his thirties or forties in good health and CMV-seropositive. CDR3s include the opening cysteine and the closing phenylalanine or tryptophan. The D gene is left open where the match is weak.

TRBD1,TRBV19,TRBJ1-2,CASTIDREYGYTF
TRBD2,TRBV6-6,TRBJ2-1,CASSYQGGGYNEQFF
.,TRBV13,TRBJ2-7,CASSPDTTKGEQYF
TRBD2,TRBV29-1,TRBJ2-7,CSVGIGASGASYEQYF
.,TRBV5-4,TRBJ2-7,CASSKATTLDEQYF
TRBD2,TRBV11-2,TRBJ2-7,CASSSIRTSGVSYEQYF
TRBD2,TRBV5-6,TRBJ2-1,CASSSVTSGDNEQFF
.,TRBV5-8,TRBJ2-7,CASSFNYEQYF
.,TRBV19,TRBJ2-7,CASSSRGNEQYF
.,TRBV5-1,TRBJ1-1,CASSLVLQARGNTEAFF
.,TRBV30,TRBJ2-6,CAWAITGSTGANVLTF
.,TRBV27,TRBJ2-7,CASSLSVVSGEQYF
.,TRBV30,TRBJ2-5,CAWRIGSETQYF
.,TRBV4-1,TRBJ1-2,CASSPVTKYGYPF
.,TRBV6-5,TRBJ2-6,CASTAGQRDVLPF
TRBD2,TRBV4-1,TRBJ2-3,CASSQVRAGGPDTQYF
.,TRBV5-4,TRBJ2-7,CASSLNSVERQYF
.,TRBV27,TRBJ1-4,CASSPMKEVRLFF
.,TRBV5-1,TRBJ1-2,CASSSFLTGSGYTF
TRBD1,TRBV2,TRBJ1-6,CASTLGQNNSPLHF
.,TRBV5-1,TRBJ2-1,CATRGAAYNEQFF
.,TRBV11-3,TRBJ1-3,CASSDTGGGNTIYF
.,TRBV5-1,TRBJ2-1,CASSSAGAQGEQFF
.,TRBV5-6,TRBJ2-7,CASSPIGDTYEQYF
.,TRBV29-1,TRBJ1-1,CSVGYSLWTEAFF
TRBD2,TRBV5-6,TRBJ2-3,CASSSLAENTDTQYF